A selection of T cell receptor beta chains follows, all from one sample in a study of identical twins. TCRdb used MiXCR to reprocess the 5' RACE reads, holding one entry per CDR3 protein. The table includes around 220,000 distinct CDR3 sequences, roughly a tenth detected once. Sample: memory T cells sorted from blood. The receptor set was obtained from a man aged 45 to 65 in good health. Each CDR3 is given with its conserved first and last residue. D genes are given only for firm matches. Size tells how often a clone was seen (once, few, many) or the class of an expanded clone, and some rows leave it out.

CDR3 DNA,CDR3 protein,J gene,D gene,V gene,clone size
TGCAGCGTTGCCGTCCGACAGGGGGTAAACTACGAGCAGTACTTC,CSVAVRQGVNYEQYF,TRBJ2-7,TRBD1,TRBV29-1,few
TGCGCCAGCAGCTTGGTCCCGAGCGACGAGCAGTACTTC,CASSLVPSDEQYF,TRBJ2-7,.,TRBV5-1,many
TGTGCCAGCTCACCGTACAGCCCCGCGAACACCGGGGAGCTGTTTTTT,CASSPYSPANTGELFF,TRBJ2-2,.,TRBV18,once
TGTGCCAGCAGGGGCTGGGAGGCCTACTATGGCTACACCTTC,CASRGWEAYYGYTF,TRBJ1-2,.,TRBV6-1,.
TGCAGTGCGCGGACAGATACTAGCTCTGGAAACACCATATATTTT,CSARTDTSSGNTIYF,TRBJ1-3,.,TRBV20-1,few
TGTGCCAGCAGCCAAGGAGCTAGCGGGGGGTTCGGTATCTACAATGAGCAGTTCTTC,CASSQGASGGFGIYNEQFF,TRBJ2-1,TRBD2,TRBV14,.
TGTGCCAGCTCTTTTGATAGCAATCAGCCCCAGCATTTT,CASSFDSNQPQHF,TRBJ1-5,.,TRBV18,.
TGTGCCAGCAGCTTCAGCTCAGGGGCCGGGGAGACCCAGTACTTC,CASSFSSGAGETQYF,TRBJ2-5,.,TRBV7-2,few
TGCAGTGCTAGGGCATCAGGGAGAGGGTATGAAGCTTTCTTT,CSARASGRGYEAFF,TRBJ1-1,.,TRBV20-1,.
TGCGCCAGCAGCCCGGACGGGGGGGGTCAGCCCCAGCATTTT,CASSPDGGGQPQHF,TRBJ1-5,.,TRBV5-1,many
TGTGCCAGCAGCCCGACTAGCGGGGGAAACACCGGGGAGCTGTTTTTT,CASSPTSGGNTGELFF,TRBJ2-2,TRBD2,TRBV5-6,few
TGTGCCAGCAGCTTGATTGGACAGGGGGCGGACTATACCTACAATGAGCAGTTCTTC,CASSLIGQGADYTYNEQFF,TRBJ2-1,TRBD1,TRBV5-6,few
TGCGCCAGCCGGACTAGCGGGAGCAATGAGCAGTTCTTC,CASRTSGSNEQFF,TRBJ2-1,TRBD2,TRBV4-3,.
TGTGCCAGCAGCTCGGTAGGCGGGGGTTTCGAAGAGACCCAGTACTTC,CASSSVGGGFEETQYF,TRBJ2-5,TRBD2,TRBV7-6,.
TGTGCCAGCAGTTACCCTCACCATCCTGCGGGAGGGGCAAACGAGCAGTACTTC,CASSYPHHPAGGANEQYF,TRBJ2-7,TRBD2,TRBV6-5,.
TGTGCCAGCAGTAACACTGAAGCTTTCTTT,CASSNTEAFF,TRBJ1-1,.,TRBV12-3/TRBV12-4,many
TGCGCCAGCAGCCAAGATTCGGCAGGGGGTCTCAGCAATCAGCCCCAGCATTTT,CASSQDSAGGLSNQPQHF,TRBJ1-5,TRBD1,TRBV4-1,many
TGTGCCAGCAGCTTAGACTCTTACTCCTACAATGAGCAGTTCTTC,CASSLDSYSYNEQFF,TRBJ2-1,.,TRBV11-2,many
TGTGCCAGCAGCGTAGGGGTCAGGGGGTACCAAGAGACCCAGTACTTC,CASSVGVRGYQETQYF,TRBJ2-5,TRBD1,TRBV9,many
TGTGCCAGCAGCTTGTGGTGGACTGGAAACACCATATATTTT,CASSLWWTGNTIYF,TRBJ1-3,.,TRBV5-6,many
TGTGCCAGCAGGGCCGAAGCTTTCTTT,CASRAEAFF,TRBJ1-1,.,TRBV27,many
TGTGCCAGCAGCGTAGAAGGGCTAGAGGGGACTTCTGGGGCCAACGTCCTGACTTTC,CASSVEGLEGTSGANVLTF,TRBJ2-6,.,TRBV9,.
TGTGCCAGCAGCCGTACGGGAAGGTCCTACAATGAGCAGTTCTTC,CASSRTGRSYNEQFF,TRBJ2-1,.,TRBV11-3,.
TGTGCCAGCTCACCAAGCCTAGCGGATGAGCAGTTCTTC,CASSPSLADEQFF,TRBJ2-1,TRBD2,TRBV18,few
TGTGCCAGCATGCCCTCGCTAGCGGTTAAGAATGAGCAGTTCTTC,CASMPSLAVKNEQFF,TRBJ2-1,TRBD2,TRBV28,few
TGTGCCAGCAGCACTCCAGGGGCATGGGGACAGCCCCAGCATTTT,CASSTPGAWGQPQHF,TRBJ1-5,.,TRBV7-8,few
TGTGCCAGCAGCATATACGGGGAGGAGCAGTTCTTC,CASSIYGEEQFF,TRBJ2-1,.,TRBV3-1,.
TGTGCCAGCAGCCAAGAAGACAGGATCATCGCTTTCTTT,CASSQEDRIIAFF,TRBJ1-1,.,TRBV4-2,many
TGTGCCACCAGTGAATTCCCGGGACTAGCTTCCGTCTCCTACAATGAGCAGTTCTTC,CATSEFPGLASVSYNEQFF,TRBJ2-1,TRBD2,TRBV24-1,many
TGCAGTGCTAGAGATCCTGCTTCCATGGGGAATGAAAAACTGTTTTTT,CSARDPASMGNEKLFF,TRBJ1-4,.,TRBV20-1,few
TGTGCCAGCAGCTTAACTAGGTCAGATACGCAGTATTTT,CASSLTRSDTQYF,TRBJ2-3,.,TRBV7-2,.
TGTGCCAGCAGTCTGGACTTGGATACGCAGTATTTT,CASSLDLDTQYF,TRBJ2-3,.,TRBV27,.
TGCAGTGCTAGAGATCTTATAGTGGGAAGTCAGCCCCAGCATTTT,CSARDLIVGSQPQHF,TRBJ1-5,.,TRBV20-1,many
TGTGCCAGCAGCTTGGATGGGGGAGGGGAGCTGTTTTTT,CASSLDGGGELFF,TRBJ2-2,.,TRBV7-7,many
TGCGCCAGCAGTCTGGACAGAACGGGGACCCAGTACTTC,CASSLDRTGTQYF,TRBJ2-5,.,TRBV4-3,.
TGTGCCACCAGCAGGCTAGGGTCGGGGAACACTGAAGCTTTCTTT,CATSRLGSGNTEAFF,TRBJ1-1,.,TRBV15,.
TGTGCCAGCAGCCCACAGGACTACGAGCAGTACTTC,CASSPQDYEQYF,TRBJ2-7,.,TRBV6-6,.
TGTGCCAGCAGCCCACAACAGGGCGGTTTTCGCTACACCTTC,CASSPQQGGFRYTF,TRBJ1-2,.,TRBV6-2/TRBV6-3,many
TGTGCCAGTAGTTTAAAAAGAAGCACTGAAGCTTTCTTT,CASSLKRSTEAFF,TRBJ1-1,.,TRBV19,few
TGTGCCAGCCTACCGGGACAGGGTTTCACTGAAGCTTTCTTT,CASLPGQGFTEAFF,TRBJ1-1,TRBD1,TRBV10-3,.
TGCGCCAGCAGCTGGACAGTTATGAACACTGAAGCTTTCTTT,CASSWTVMNTEAFF,TRBJ1-1,.,TRBV5-1,.
TGTGCCAGCAGTTTGTATGGGGGCCCCGGGGAGCTGTTTTTT,CASSLYGGPGELFF,TRBJ2-2,.,TRBV12-3/TRBV12-4,few